The 16 T cell receptor beta chains in this list originate from one sample, sequenced in a study of identical twins (dated by TCRdb to the mid-2010s). Library prep was done by 5' RACE. Sequenced on an Illumina HiSeq 2000. TCRdb reran the public reads through fastp at Q25 and MiXCR, keeping productive beta chains. Under each unique CDR3 protein, matching rows form one entry showing the most common genes and DNA. Present in this sample are 1.5 million or so distinct CDR3 sequences, 25% to 35% of which were seen just once. The top ten hold more than 0.25% of the sample. Sequencing was performed on cord blood. These receptors all come from a newborn girl in good health.

This clonotype came up a few times. The CDR3 sequence: CASNGGGSDTQYF. CDR3 DNA sequence: TGTGCCAGCAATGGGGGGGGGTCAGATACGCAGTATTTT. The V call is TRBV2, the J call TRBJ2-3; 7 bases agree with TRBD2. The J segment lost 4 bases and the V segment lost 7 bases, leaving 5 bases of the junction unmatched. This CDR3 is built from 13 residues. Germline CDR1 and CDR2: SNHLY and FYNNEI.

This clonotype was observed a few times. The rearrangement uses TRBV6-6 and TRBJ1-1, with 9 bases that match TRBD1. The CDR3 sequence is 17 residues long. V dropped 2 bases and J dropped 1; count of bases not matched to a gene: 8. Germline V lookup: CDR1 MNHNY, CDR2 SVGAGI (reference sequence). CDR3 protein: CASSYPDRGVRNTEAFF. The DNA of the CDR3 is TGTGCCAGCAGTTACCCGGACAGGGGCGTACGGAACACTGAAGCTTTCTTT.

This clonotype was recorded a few times. In nucleotides, the CDR3 is TGCAGTGCCCTGACAGGGGGGAATGAGCAGTTCTTC. The encoded protein is CSALTGGNEQFF. This chain joins TRBV20-1 and TRBJ2-1, with 9 positions matching TRBD1. The germline V gene encodes CDR1 DFQATT and CDR2 SNEGSKA (reference sequence). The junction had 4 bases not matched to a gene; V was cut back by 6 bases and J by 7 bases. This CDR3 comprises 12 residues.

The chain has TRBV28 and TRBJ2-7; D possibly uses TRBD1 or TRBD2 (5 bases each). The CDR3 consists of 15 residues. From germline, CDR1 is MDHEN and CDR2 SYDVKM. The V end lost 5 bases, the J end lost 2 bases, and 16 bases lay between the germline ends. The CDR3 region is CASSPGPRSTYEQYF. The DNA of the CDR3 is TGTGCCAGCAGTCCGGGACCCCGCAGCACCTACGAGCAGTACTTC. Based on the CDR3 plus reference TRBV28 and TRBJ2-7, the full variable domain is DVKVTQSSRYLVKRTGEKVFLECVQDMDHENMFWYRQDPGLGLRLIYFSYDVKMKEKGDIPEGYSVSREKKERFSLILESASTNQTSMYLCASSPGPRSTYEQYFGPGTRLTVT.

The chain links TRBV20-1 to TRBJ2-7; D gene uncertain. The germline V gene has CDR1 DFQATT and CDR2 SNEGSKA (reference sequence). The CDR3 consists of 14 residues. V lost 3 bases and J lost 0, with 12 bases in between. The CDR3 region has the DNA TGCAGTGCTAGTCTTCGGGTGGGCTCCTACGAGCAGTACTTC. This translates into CSASLRVGSYEQYF.

The CDR3: CASSLGDNPWRSETQYF. The CDR3 DNA follows: TGTGCCAGCAGCTTGGGGGACAACCCATGGAGGTCCGAGACCCAGTACTTC. This sequence joins TRBV12-3 or TRBV12-4 and TRBJ2-5; D might be TRBD1 (6 bases). V dropped 6 bases and J dropped 5 bases, with 25 bases sitting between them. There are 17 residues in the CDR3.

V and J are TRBV4-2 and TRBJ2-5, with 7 bases identical to TRBD1. The last part of the DNA fits TRBJ2-7 better; the J call may be wrong. Germline values: CDR1 LGHNA, CDR2 YNFKEQ. CDR3 length: 16 residues. The CDR3 spells CASSQAPRGQTYEQYF. DNA of the CDR3: TGTGCCAGCAGCCAAGCCCCACGGGGACAGACCTACGAGCAGTACTTC.

This clonotype occurred many times. V is TRBV20-1 and J is TRBJ1-4, with 8 bases fitting TRBD1. This CDR3 region has 13 residues. With 4 bases clipped from V and 4 bases from J, the junction kept 2 bases outside the gene matches. Germline CDR1 reads DFQATT; CDR2 reads SNEGSKA (reference sequence). Here the CDR3 reads CSAKTGGNEKLFF. For the CDR3, the DNA is TGCAGTGCTAAAACAGGGGGTAATGAAAAACTGTTTTTT.

This clonotype was found a few times. The chain carries TRBV7-8 and TRBJ2-4; D might be TRBD1 (6 bases). The J call may not be correct, given that the DNA end is closer to TRBJ2-7. Germline V gene sequence: CDR1 SGHVS, CDR2 FQNEAQ. CDR3 length equals 16 residues. CDR3 sequence reads: CASSNQRVPQGSEQYF. The CDR3 DNA sequence: TGTGCCAGCAGCAACCAACGGGTCCCTCAGGGGTCCGAGCAGTACTTC.

CDR3 in amino acids: CSVATGARGTDTQYF. The CDR3 nucleotides read TGCAGCGTTGCGACGGGGGCCAGGGGCACAGATACGCAGTATTTT. The chain joins TRBV29-1 to TRBJ2-3; D tentatively fits TRBD1 or TRBD2 (6 bases each). Germline-derived CDR1 and CDR2 are SQVTM and ANQGSEA. This CDR3 contains 15 residues. Deletions cut 4 bases from V and 1 base from J, with 15 bases between.

This clonotype came up once. At one of its ends the junction is not consistent with the germline gene, which may arise from a read error. The gene calls are TRBV20-1 and TRBJ2-1; 8 bases agree with TRBD2. Germline V gives CDR1 DFQATT, CDR2 SNEGSKA (reference sequence). CDR3 size: 15 residues. The CDR3 loop is CSARGFGRDYNVQFF. In DNA, the CDR3 is TGCAGTGCTAGAGGGTTCGGGAGGGATTACAATGTGCAGTTCTTC.

The gene calls are TRBV4-1 and TRBJ2-1; D may correspond to TRBD1 or TRBD2 (5 bases each). V dropped 1 base and J dropped 6 bases, with 13 bases sitting between them. The CDR3 consists of 15 residues. In germline, CDR1 is MGHRA, CDR2 YSYEKL. CDR3 loop: CASSQARAGSNEQFF. CDR3 nucleotide sequence: TGCGCCAGCAGCCAAGCCAGGGCAGGGAGCAATGAGCAGTTCTTC.

The sample holds a few counts of this clonotype. V and J are TRBV6-2 or TRBV6-3 and TRBJ2-1; 7 bases agree with TRBD2. In germline, CDR1 is MNHEY, CDR2 SVGEGT. After removal of 5 bases from V and 2 bases from J, the junction contained 6 bases not matched to a gene. The CDR3 loop spans 15 amino acids. Here the CDR3 reads CASSVLGLTYNEQFF. CDR3 in DNA: TGTGCCAGCAGTGTGTTGGGACTAACCTACAATGAGCAGTTCTTC.

The V gene is TRBV20-1, the J gene TRBJ2-5; D is perhaps TRBD2 (6 bases). The germline V and J ends were trimmed by 4 bases and 5 bases, with 11 bases remaining between them. The CDR3 totals 12 residues. Germline V gene data show CDR1 as DFQATT and CDR2 as SNEGSKA (reference sequence). CDR3 in amino acids: CSATGDRETQYF. The CDR3, as DNA: TGCAGTGCTACGGGGGATCGGGAGACCCAGTACTTC.

V gene TRBV7-9 combines with J gene TRBJ1-2; no reliable D call. The CDR3 is 14 amino acids. The germline gives CDR1 SEHNR, CDR2 FQNEAQ (reference sequence). Between the trimmed V and J ends, which lost 4 bases and 5 bases, there was a span of 14 bases. In nucleotides, the CDR3 is TGTGCCAGCAGCTCCTCGCAGAACTTATATGGCTACACCTTC. Residues: CASSSSQNLYGYTF.

There are a few counts of this clonotype. The chain employs TRBV10-3 and TRBJ2-7; D possibly matches TRBD1 or TRBD2 (6 bases each). The CDR3 runs to 14 residues. Trimming removed 8 bases from V and 2 bases from J, with 16 bases in between. Looked up from germline, CDR1 is ENHRY and CDR2 is SYGVKD. The CDR3 sequence: CAIGGQEAAYEQYF. CDR3 DNA: TGTGCCATCGGGGGGCAAGAGGCGGCCTACGAGCAGTACTTC.